Presented here are 25 T cell receptor beta chains from one specimen sequenced in a study of regulatory T cells in long-lasting Graves disease. Stated time point: persistent/refractory GD, antithyroid drugs over 5 years with positive TRAb. From RNA extracted from PBMCs, the TCR library was made. Building the TCR beta libraries relied on iRepertoire HTBI primers, and CDR3 regions underwent Arm-PCR. TCRdb processed the multiplex PCR reads anew with MiXCR; each CDR3 protein has one entry. Counted here are 450,000 or so distinct CDR3 sequences, more than 20% occurring once; the ten biggest clones make up 6.5% to 8%. The material sequenced was peripheral blood mononuclear cells (PBMCs), taken when the disease was refractory, from a patient treated with antithyroid drugs. The source of these receptors is a female donor with Graves disease.

This clonotype was counted many times. This sequence joins TRBV7-2 and TRBJ1-6; D gene uncertain. The CDR3 totals 12 residues. Trimming pared 1 base from V and 8 bases from J, leaving 3 bases between. Germline V gene data show CDR1 as SGHTA and CDR2 as FQGNSA. In DNA form, the CDR3 reads TGTGCCAGCAGCTTAGAGTATTCACCCCTCCACTTT. Protein: CASSLEYSPLHF.

The rearrangement links TRBV19 to TRBJ1-5; tentatively, D is TRBD1 (6 bases). The CDR3 is made up of 15 amino acids. Germline V gives CDR1 LNHDA, CDR2 SQIVND (reference sequence). Trimming shortened V by 4 bases and J by 6 bases, and 16 bases separated the two germline ends. CDR3 amino acids: CASSKENRVSQPQHF. As DNA, the CDR3 is TGTGCCAGTAGTAAGGAAAACAGGGTTTCTCAGCCCCAGCATTTT.

The chain recombines TRBV6-5 with TRBJ1-6; no clear D. The germline V gene encodes CDR1 MNHEY and CDR2 SVGAGI. Between the trimmed V and J ends, which lost 2 bases and 10 bases, there was a span of 15 bases. The CDR3 totals 15 residues. CDR3 coding DNA: TGTGCCAGCAGTTACGCGCAGGTTGCCTGGTCACCCCTCCACTTT. This gives the protein CASSYAQVAWSPLHF.

This clonotype was detected ten times or more. The chain recombines TRBV20-1 with TRBJ2-5, with 7 positions matching TRBD2. Trimming took 3 bases from V and 1 from J; bases not matched to a gene: 5. Germline CDR1 is DFQATT and CDR2 is SNEGSKA (reference sequence). The CDR3 consists of 14 residues. For the CDR3, the DNA is TGCAGTGCTAGCGGATGGGAGGGCCAAGAGACCCAGTACTTC. As protein: CSASGWEGQETQYF.

This clonotype was seen a few times. V gene TRBV7-9 combines with J gene TRBJ2-7, with 10 bases aligning to TRBD1. Germline V CDR1 and CDR2: SEHNR, FQNEAQ (reference sequence). The CDR3 spans 15 residues. J gave up 2 bases and V 4 bases, and 5 bases lay outside the gene matches. CDR3 bases: TGTGCCAGCAGCTACTTAGACAGGGGGCCCTACGAGCAGTACTTC. Encoded protein: CASSYLDRGPYEQYF.

The chain links TRBV6-1 to TRBJ2-3, with 12 bases matching TRBD2. Trimming cost V 6 bases and J 1 base; bases outside gene matches: 5. CDR1 and CDR2 from the germline V gene are MNHNS and SASEGT. This CDR3 is built from 16 residues. Written as DNA, the CDR3 is TGTGCCAGCAGCCACGGGACTAGCGGGCGCACAGATACGCAGTATTTT. It is translated as CASSHGTSGRTDTQYF.

This chain connects TRBV6-2 or TRBV6-3 to TRBJ2-5; 9 bases match TRBD1. The V gene's germline CDR1 is MNHEY and CDR2 SVGEGT. With 6 bases clipped from V and 5 bases from J, the junction kept 7 bases outside the gene matches. The CDR3 covers 14 residues. This chain's CDR3 is CASSRTGARETQYF. DNA of the CDR3: TGTGCCAGCAGCCGGACAGGGGCCCGGGAGACCCAGTACTTC.

This clonotype has at least ten counts. The chain joins TRBV28 to TRBJ1-5; no definite D call. V lost 9 bases and J lost 2, with 8 bases in between. The CDR3 runs to 12 residues. Per the germline V gene, CDR1 is MDHEN and CDR2 is SYDVKM. CDR3 sequence reads: CASQVGNQPQHF. CDR3 sequence (DNA): TGTGCCAGTCAAGTGGGCAATCAGCCCCAGCATTTT.

This chain joins TRBV3-1 and TRBJ2-7; D is possibly TRBD1 (5 bases). Looked up from germline, CDR1 is LGHDT and CDR2 is YNNKEL (reference sequence). This CDR3 has 14 amino acids. Trimming removed 0 bases at V and 2 bases at J, with 8 bases between. CDR3 protein: CASSQDRVPYEQYF. DNA for the CDR3: TGTGCCAGCAGCCAAGACAGGGTCCCCTACGAGCAGTACTTC.

This clonotype was seen ten or more times. The V call is TRBV7-3, the J call TRBJ2-7, with TRBD1 matching over 11 bases. The trim removed 5 bases at V and 3 bases at J, leaving 3 bases unmatched. The CDR3 spans 14 residues. In germline, CDR1 is SGHTA, CDR2 FQGTGA. CDR3 amino acids: CASSEGQGDYEQYF. The CDR3 bases are TGTGCCAGCAGCGAGGGACAGGGGGACTACGAGCAGTACTTC. The entire variable domain, with the rest obtained from reference TRBV7-3 and TRBJ2-7, is as follows: GAGVSQTPSNKVTEKGKYVELRCDPISGHTALYWYRQSLGQGPEFLIYFQGTGAADDSGLPNDRFFAVRPEGSVSTLKIQRTERGDSAVYLCASSEGQGDYEQYFGPGTRLTVT.

This clonotype was recorded at least ten times. This rearrangement joins TRBV5-5 to TRBJ1-1, with 7 nucleotides matching TRBD1. Germline-derived CDR1 and CDR2 are SGHKS and YYEKEE (reference sequence). The CDR3 is 12 amino acids. V lost 4 bases and J lost 7; bases outside the gene matches: 4. CDR3 nucleotides: TGTGCCAGCAGCGAAGGGACAGTTGAAGCTTTCTTT. Translating it yields CASSEGTVEAFF. Based on the CDR3 plus reference TRBV5-5 and TRBJ1-1, the full variable domain is DAGVTQSPTHLIKTRGQQVTLRCSPISGHKSVSWYQQVLGQGPQFIFQYYEKEERGRGNFPDRFSARQFPNYSSELNVNALLLGDSALYLCASSEGTVEAFFGQGTRLTVV.

There are a few counts of this clonotype. This chain joins TRBV6-5 and TRBJ2-1, with TRBD2 matching 9 bases. This CDR3 spans 17 amino acids. Unmatched junction bases numbered 8, after V lost 2 bases and J lost 3 bases. Germline CDR1 and CDR2: MNHEY and SVGAGI. The CDR3 bases are TGTGCCAGCAGTTACAACAGACTAGCGGCACTCTACAATGAGCAGTTCTTC. Its protein product is CASSYNRLAALYNEQFF.

This clonotype was seen at least ten times. V and J are TRBV11-2 and TRBJ2-7; 8 bases align to TRBD1. The length of the CDR3 is 14 residues. With V trimmed by 5 bases and J by 5 bases, 8 bases remained unmatched. Per germline, CDR1 SGHAT and CDR2 FQNNGV. CDR3 loop: CASSRDRGPDEQYF. The CDR3 nucleotides read TGTGCCAGCAGCCGCGACAGGGGCCCCGACGAGCAGTACTTC.

This clonotype was observed many times. The chain couples TRBV27 to TRBJ1-2; unclear D gene. CDR3 length: 14 residues. With 7 bases removed from V and 6 bases from J, the gap between germline ends came to 18 bases. CDR1 MNHEY and CDR2 SMNVEV come from the germline V gene (reference sequence). CDR3 DNA: TGTGCCAGCAAGAGTTATACGGGCGTTGATGGCTACACCTTC. It translates to CASKSYTGVDGYTF.

Worth noting for this clonotype: Germline and junction disagree at one end, which may indicate a read error. The chain is built from TRBV6-9 and TRBJ2-4; no clear D. The assigned J gene may be wrong: the sequence end matches TRBJ2-7 better. Germline values: CDR1 MNHGY, CDR2 SVAAGI. The CDR3 length is 13 residues. The CDR3 DNA sequence: TGTGCCGGCAGTTACTCATTGGCGTACGAGCAGTACTTC. It is translated as CAGSYSLAYEQYF.

The table lists this clonotype with many counts. The chain links TRBV2 to TRBJ1-5; unclear D gene. Germline V lookup: CDR1 SNHLY, CDR2 FYNNEI. V shed 8 bases and J shed 3 bases, with 8 bases lying between them. CDR3 length equals 12 residues. CDR3: CASAALNQPQHF. CDR3 coding DNA: TGTGCCAGCGCGGCGCTCAATCAGCCCCAGCATTTT.

The V and J genes are TRBV7-8 and TRBJ2-3; D assignment may be TRBD1 or TRBD2 (6 bases each). The CDR3 covers 16 residues. Trimming shortened V by 5 bases and J by 3 bases, and 18 bases separated the two germline ends. Looked up from germline, CDR1 is SGHVS and CDR2 is FQNEAQ. The CDR3 loop reads CASSLGGRGPTDTQYF. The CDR3 region has the DNA TGTGCCAGCAGCCTGGGGGGCAGGGGTCCGACAGATACGCAGTATTTT.

The V call is TRBV28, the J call TRBJ1-4; D is possibly TRBD1 (5 bases). CDR3 size: 14 residues. Trimming stripped 4 bases from V and 8 bases from J, with 14 bases between. In germline, CDR1 is MDHEN, CDR2 SYDVKM. The CDR3 loop reads CASSYSRVGEKLFF. CDR3 in DNA: TGTGCCAGCAGTTACTCCAGGGTTGGGGAAAAACTGTTTTTT.

This clonotype came up many times. The rearrangement uses TRBV2 and TRBJ2-7; 12 bases line up with TRBD2. Trimming took 5 bases from V and 3 from J; bases not matched to a gene: 5. The CDR3 covers 15 residues. Germline V lookup: CDR1 SNHLY, CDR2 FYNNEI. The CDR3 nucleotides are TGTGCCAGCAGTTGGACTAGCGGGATACTCTACGAGCAGTACTTC. Translated, it gives CASSWTSGILYEQYF. Full variable domain (rest looked up from reference TRBV2 and TRBJ2-7): EPEVTQTPSHQVTQMGQEVILRCVPISNHLYFYWYRQILGQKVEFLVSFYNNEISEKSEIFDDQFSVERPDGSNFTLKIRSTKLEDSAMYFCASSWTSGILYEQYFGPGTRLTVT.

The chain has TRBV27 and TRBJ2-3; D remains unclear. V was cut by 3 bases and J by 4 bases, with 2 bases left in between. The CDR3 has 11 amino acids. Per germline, CDR1 MNHEY and CDR2 SMNVEV (reference sequence). The CDR3 region is CASSFSDTQYF. The CDR3 nucleotides are TGTGCCAGCAGTTTTTCAGATACGCAGTATTTT.

The chain couples TRBV6-1 to TRBJ2-7; 8 nucleotides align to TRBD2. CDR3 length: 15 amino acids. From germline, CDR1 is MNHNS and CDR2 SASEGT. V lost 0 bases to trimming and J lost 3 bases; unmatched junction nucleotides: 4. The CDR3 nucleotides are TGTGCCAGCAGTGAAGCCGGCGGGAGGAACTACGAGCAGTACTTC. Protein: CASSEAGGRNYEQYF.

This clonotype occurred many times. The chain uses TRBV6-1 and TRBJ1-1, with no clear D. In germline, CDR1 is MNHNS, CDR2 SASEGT. V gave up 6 bases and J gave up 6 bases, with 14 bases separating them. This CDR3 has 13 amino acids. The CDR3 bases are TGTGCCAGCAGCCCCGACCCGGTTGCTGAAGCTTTCTTT. Encoded protein: CASSPDPVAEAFF.

V gene TRBV11-2 combines with J gene TRBJ2-4; 7 bases fit TRBD1. Per germline, CDR1 SGHAT and CDR2 FQNNGV. Trimming cost V 5 bases and J 5 bases; bases outside gene matches: 9. This CDR3 comprises 15 residues. The CDR3 DNA is TGTGCCAGCAGCATAAACGACAGGGTTGAAAACATTCAGTACTTC. Its translation is CASSINDRVENIQYF.

In this sample, this clonotype turned up once. The junction differs from germline at one of its ends, possibly a read error. The chain has TRBV19 and TRBJ1-5; 9 nucleotides align to TRBD1. Germline V lookup: CDR1 LNHDA, CDR2 SQIVND (reference sequence). The CDR3 totals 17 residues. CDR3 sequence (DNA): TGTGCCAGTAGGGAAACAGGGGGCCGATATAGCGATCAGCCCCAGCATTTT. Protein product: CASRETGGRYSDQPQHF.

In its sample, this clonotype was seen a few times. V is TRBV7-9 and J is TRBJ1-2; D might be TRBD1 (5 bases). The V end was cut by 5 bases, the J end by 4 bases, with 20 bases between. The CDR3 is made up of 16 amino acids. CDR1 and CDR2 from the germline V gene are SEHNR and FQNEAQ (reference sequence). Here the CDR3 reads CASSPWGGVEAYGYTF. CDR3 DNA: TGTGCCAGCAGCCCCTGGGGCGGCGTGGAGGCCTATGGCTACACCTTC.